This entry lists 17 T cell receptor beta chains sequenced from one sample in a study of shared clonotypes between healthy human individuals. Assay used: immunoSEQ multiplex PCR; TCRdb lists only in-frame clones, some missing. The sample yields over a million clones, roughly 80% seen once. Source material: memory CD4+ T cells sorted from blood. Subset specified: CD45RA-negative fraction. These receptors were collected from a man aged 18 to 29 in good health.

The V call is TRBV9, the J call TRBJ2-3; TRBD2 might be the D (5 bases). The CDR3 covers 15 residues. Between the trimmed V and J ends, which lost 0 bases and 1 base, there was a span of 9 bases. Germline loops: CDR1 SGDLS, CDR2 YYNGEE. CDR3 nucleotide sequence: TGTGCCAGCAGCGTAGGTTGGGGAGGCACAGATACGCAGTATTTT. It codes for CASSVGWGGTDTQYF.

The rearrangement uses TRBV5-6 and TRBJ2-2, with D unresolved. CDR3 length equals 15 residues. Germline V lookup: CDR1 SGHDT, CDR2 YYEEEE. Trimming stripped 4 bases from V and 4 bases from J, with 14 bases between. The CDR3 loop is CASSHPPPGTGELFF. CDR3 DNA sequence: TGTGCCAGCAGCCATCCCCCACCGGGCACCGGGGAGCTGTTTTTT.

This clone was counted at least ten times. The chain combines TRBV7-3 with TRBJ1-1, with 7 bases that match TRBD1. Germline V lookup: CDR1 SGHTA, CDR2 FQGTGA. There are 14 residues in the CDR3. After removal of 4 bases from V and 1 base from J, the junction contained 3 bases not matched to a gene. Written as DNA, the CDR3 is TGTGCCAGCAGCTCCTCAGGGGGGAACACTGAAGCTTTCTTT. Translating it yields CASSSSGGNTEAFF. The full variable domain, completed using reference TRBV7-3 and TRBJ1-1, is GAGVSQTPSNKVTEKGKYVELRCDPISGHTALYWYRQSLGQGPEFLIYFQGTGAADDSGLPNDRFFAVRPEGSVSTLKIQRTERGDSAVYLCASSSSGGNTEAFFGQGTRLTVV.

The rearrangement uses TRBV2 and TRBJ2-7; a weak D match, TRBD2 (7 bases). CDR3 length equals 13 residues. Germline V gene data show CDR1 as SNHLY and CDR2 as FYNNEI. V dropped 6 bases and J dropped 7 bases, with 16 bases sitting between them. For the CDR3, the DNA is TGTGCCAGCAGCATCGGGGGGCTGAAGGAGCAGTACTTC. It is translated as CASSIGGLKEQYF.

This sequence joins TRBV7-2 and TRBJ2-1; weak D call: TRBD1 (6 bases). The V end was cut by 2 bases, the J end by 4 bases, with 12 bases between. The CDR3 runs to 15 residues. Germline V lookup: CDR1 SGHTA, CDR2 FQGNSA. CDR3: CASSLQGFGYNEQFF. CDR3 sequence (DNA): TGTGCCAGCAGCTTACAGGGGTTTGGGTACAATGAGCAGTTCTTC.

The chain combines TRBV30 with TRBJ1-2; D possibly corresponds to TRBD1 (6 bases). The V gene lost 0 bases and the J gene lost 7 bases, with 21 bases spanning the gap. CDR1 and CDR2 from the germline V gene are GTSNPN and SVGIG (reference sequence). The CDR3 extends over 16 amino acids. The chain's CDR3 is CAWSVPHRTEAGGYTF. For the CDR3, the DNA is TGTGCCTGGAGTGTACCCCATCGGACAGAGGCAGGTGGCTACACCTTC.

V usage is TRBV28 and J usage is TRBJ2-7; perhaps TRBD2 as D (7 bases). This CDR3 spans 15 amino acids. CDR1 MDHEN and CDR2 SYDVKM come from the germline V gene. Deletions cut 7 bases from V and 0 bases from J, with 16 bases between. CDR3 residues: CASTPRRGRSYEQYF. The DNA of the CDR3 is TGTGCCAGCACCCCACGGCGGGGGCGCTCCTACGAGCAGTACTTC.

V usage is TRBV6-1 and J usage is TRBJ2-7; 10 positions agree with TRBD1. Germline V lookup: CDR1 MNHNS, CDR2 SASEGT. This CDR3 contains 13 residues. Germline trimming cut 7 bases from V and 3 bases from J; bases unmatched to any gene: 3. The CDR3 nucleotides read TGTGCCAGCAACCGGGACAGGGGCTACGAGCAGTACTTC. Its protein product is CASNRDRGYEQYF.

The rearrangement links TRBV6-5 to TRBJ2-1, with 11 bases aligning to TRBD2. This CDR3 has 14 residues. The germline V gene encodes CDR1 MNHEY and CDR2 SVGAGI. The trim removed 0 bases at V and 10 bases at J, leaving 2 bases unmatched. The CDR3 region has the DNA TGTGCCAGCAGTTACTCGGGACTAGCGGACGAGCAGTTCTTC. Protein: CASSYSGLADEQFF.

This clone appeared a single time. The chain uses TRBV30 and TRBJ1-2; D not certain. V was pared by 2 bases and J by 8 bases, with 12 bases between. CDR3 length: 12 amino acids. Germline CDR1 reads GTSNPN; CDR2 reads SVGIG (reference sequence). CDR3 amino acids: CAWSFYSGGYTF. The CDR3 bases are TGTGCCTGGAGTTTTTATTCGGGGGGCTACACCTTC.

This chain joins TRBV19 and TRBJ2-2; either TRBD1 or TRBD2 may supply D (5 bases each). This CDR3 has 16 amino acids. Deletions cut 2 bases from V and 5 bases from J, with 15 bases between. Germline values: CDR1 LNHDA, CDR2 SQIVND (reference sequence). The CDR3 spells CASSIYPGALTGELFF. CDR3 DNA: TGTGCCAGTAGTATATATCCCGGGGCCTTAACCGGGGAGCTGTTTTTT.

This clone was detected once. The chain is built from TRBV18 and TRBJ1-6; D is uncertain. Looked up from germline, CDR1 is KGHSH and CDR2 is LQKENI. V was clipped by 0 bases and J by 6 bases, with 9 bases between them. The CDR3 has 15 residues. CDR3 amino acids: CASSPPPFPNSPLHF. The CDR3 region has the DNA TGTGCCAGCTCACCACCACCATTCCCTAATTCACCCCTCCACTTT.

This clone was seen more than once but under ten times. This chain uses TRBV11-2 with TRBJ2-3, with TRBD1 identical over 9 bases. CDR3 length: 16 amino acids. V shed 4 bases, J shed 8 bases, and the junction held 13 bases outside the gene matches. Germline assignment: CDR1 SGHAT and CDR2 FQNNGV. The CDR3 reads CASSSGTGKGYGTQYF. DNA for the CDR3: TGTGCCAGCAGCTCCGGGACAGGGAAAGGTTACGGTACGCAGTATTTT. The complete variable domain, with remaining parts taken from reference TRBV11-2 and TRBJ2-3, reads EAGVAQSPRYKIIEKRQSVAFWCNPISGHATLYWYQQILGQGPKLLIQFQNNGVVDDSQLPKDRFSAERLKGVDSTLKIQPAKLEDSAVYLCASSSGTGKGYGTQYFGPGTRLTVL.

This clone was seen just once. Here the CDR3 DNA reads TGTGCCAGCAGTGAAGCTAGGGGGGGTACAGATACGCAGTATTTT. Encoded protein: CASSEARGGTDTQYF. V gene TRBV2 combines with J gene TRBJ2-3, with a tentative D call TRBD2 (7 bases). Germline V lookup: CDR1 SNHLY, CDR2 FYNNEI. V was clipped by 0 bases and J by 3 bases, with 10 bases between them. The CDR3 spans 15 residues. Based on the CDR3 plus reference TRBV2 and TRBJ2-3, the full variable domain is EPEVTQTPSHQVTQMGQEVILRCVPISNHLYFYWYRQILGQKVEFLVSFYNNEISEKSEIFDDQFSVERPDGSNFTLKIRSTKLEDSAMYFCASSEARGGTDTQYFGPGTRLTVL.

The rearrangement joins TRBV2 to TRBJ2-2; no definite D call. This CDR3 is 16 amino acids long. Looked up from germline, CDR1 is SNHLY and CDR2 is FYNNEI. V was cut by 9 bases and J by 0 bases, with 17 bases left in between. The CDR3 nucleotides are TGTGCCAGGACCGTGGACCCAGGAACGAACACCGGGGAGCTGTTTTTT. Protein product: CARTVDPGTNTGELFF.

This clone has only one observation. This rearrangement joins TRBV7-3 to TRBJ1-1, with D possibly being TRBD1 (5 bases). Deletions cut 5 bases from V and 10 bases from J, with 17 bases between. The CDR3 length is 13 residues. Germline V gene data show CDR1 as SGHTA and CDR2 as FQGTGA. The CDR3 bases are TGTGCCAGCAGCCCGACCGGGGGGTTAGGAGCTTTCTTT. This encodes CASSPTGGLGAFF. Together with reference TRBV7-3 and TRBJ1-1, the CDR3 gives the full variable domain: GAGVSQTPSNKVTEKGKYVELRCDPISGHTALYWYRQSLGQGPEFLIYFQGTGAADDSGLPNDRFFAVRPEGSVSTLKIQRTERGDSAVYLCASSPTGGLGAFFGQGTRLTVV.

The chain joins TRBV28 to TRBJ1-1; D is unresolved. V was shortened by 6 bases and J by 7 bases, with 15 bases between the two germline ends. This CDR3 region has 13 residues. Germline V lookup: CDR1 MDHEN, CDR2 SYDVKM. CDR3 sequence (DNA): TGTGCCAGCAGCCGCCACTCCGTTCTTGAAGCTTTCTTT. This sequence encodes CASSRHSVLEAFF.